This entry features one T cell receptor beta chain sequence. The antigen is undetermined. Method: immunoSEQ multiplex PCR; TCRdb's copy keeps in-frame clones and lacks some. The sample includes under 40,000 clones, about 86% of them seen just once. Sampled blood was obtained at baseline, cycle 4 day 1, and cycle 7 day 1. The sample originates from a study of OX40 agonist ivuxolimab in advanced cancers. Study-level background: Recorded diagnoses for dose-escalation patients were hepatocellular carcinoma, melanoma, renal cell or head and neck cancer.

Notes on the study in general: Blood T cells, both CD4+ and CD8+, expanded clonally by week 6 at 0.1 to 3.0 mg/kg.

V lost 4 bases to trimming and J lost 12 bases; unmatched junction nucleotides: 7. The CDR3 sequence is 12 residues long. Germline values: CDR1 SGHDT, CDR2 YYEEEE. This TCR was recovered from an adult with an advanced solid tumor such as melanoma, head and neck, liver or kidney cancer. The J gene is TRBJ1-3, the V gene TRBV5-6, with 7 nucleotides matching TRBD1. Material: CD4+ or CD8+ T cells sorted from blood, obtained in a trial of the OX40 agonist ivuxolimab. The CDR3 spells CASSPGTADIYF. CDR3 in DNA: TGTGCCAGCAGCCCTGGGACAGCCGACATATATTTT.